The present TCR beta chain was sequenced within a study of PD-1 blockade in classical Hodgkin lymphoma. Study-wide results and caveats: A significant rise in TCR diversity by C4D1 was seen for CD4+ but not CD8+ cells. Why the repertoires differ is still unclear, perhaps disease activity or prior therapy. For complete responders, baseline diversity was comparable to that of newly diagnosed patients.

This CDR3 is 14 amino acids long. Per germline, CDR1 MNHNS and CDR2 SASEGT. The V segment lost 4 bases and the J segment 2 bases; nucleotides outside the gene matches: 3. On this clone itself: Its antigen is unidentified.

Time point specified: cycle 4 day 1 (C4D1), after 5 to 7 weeks of nivolumab. With no exception, relapse followed autologous stem cell transplantation in all patients, and brentuximab vedotin exposure varied. Method: immunoSEQ multiplex PCR; TCRdb's copy keeps in-frame clones and lacks some. The sample has tens of thousands of clones, about four fifths seen once. The origin of this receptor is a human donor with classical Hodgkin lymphoma. The sample was peripheral blood mononuclear cells (PBMCs), taken before the fourth cycle of nivolumab. The V call is TRBV6-1, the J call TRBJ2-3; TRBD2 agrees at 7 bases. The CDR3 here is CASSGAGSTDTQYF. Written as DNA, the CDR3 is TGTGCCAGCAGTGGAGCGGGATCCACAGATACGCAGTATTTT.